The table lists the clone carrying this TCR beta chain with a count of one. Generated by immunoSEQ multiplex PCR, the TCRdb table keeps only in-frame clones and is missing some. The sample yields around 450,000 clones, around 89% seen once. CDR1 and CDR2 from the germline V gene are GTSNPN and SVGIG (reference sequence). CDR3 length: 14 residues. Trimming took off 2 bases at V and 4 bases at J, with 14 bases between the two ends. The data originate from a study of blood T cell repertoires in COVID-19. The material sequenced was peripheral blood. The V and J genes are TRBV30 and TRBJ1-2; maybe TRBD1 (6 bases). The clonotype originates from a woman aged 25 to 39 with acute or convalescent COVID-19. CDR3 loop: CAWSSQGFSYGYTF. The CDR3 DNA follows: TGTGCCTGGAGTTCTCAGGGGTTTTCCTATGGCTACACCTTC.